Presented here are 7 T cell receptor beta chains from one specimen sequenced in a study of blood T cell repertoires in COVID-19. TCRdb's copy holds only in-frame clones and misses some; the assay was immunoSEQ multiplex PCR. The table has more than 75,000 clones, around 80% seen once. Sequencing was performed on peripheral blood. The receptors were gathered from a man between 60 and 70 years old with acute or convalescent COVID-19.

The V gene is TRBV9, the J gene TRBJ1-2; 10 bases map to TRBD1. V lost 3 bases to trimming and J lost 4 bases; unmatched junction nucleotides: 9. In germline, CDR1 is SGDLS, CDR2 YYNGEE. The CDR3 extends over 16 amino acids. The CDR3 here is CASSAAGQGIIYGYTF. CDR3 nucleotides: TGTGCCAGCAGCGCGGCGGGACAGGGGATCATCTATGGCTACACCTTC.

This clone was recorded only once. Mismatch with germline at one junction end may stem from a read error. V is TRBV7-7 and J is TRBJ2-2, with D possibly being TRBD1 (6 bases). Germline-derived CDR1 and CDR2 are SSHAT and FNYEAQ (reference sequence). This CDR3 region has 16 residues. This CDR3 is CASSFRTPGDTGELFF. In DNA form, the CDR3 reads TGTGCTAGCAGCTTTAGGACTCCAGGGGACACCGGGGAGCTGTTTTTT.

This chain connects TRBV18 to TRBJ1-1; D unresolved. Germline V gene sequence: CDR1 KGHSH, CDR2 LQKENI. There are 18 residues in the CDR3. V was shortened by 3 bases and J by 3 bases, with 23 bases between the two germline ends. The CDR3 DNA is TGTGCCAGCTCACCCTCTTTCGGCGGCTCGGGGAGGGACACTGAAGCTTTCTTT. The encoded protein is CASSPSFGGSGRDTEAFF.

The chain employs TRBV7-8 and TRBJ2-5, with unresolved D. In germline, CDR1 is SGHVS, CDR2 FQNEAQ. V lost 6 bases and J lost 1, with 3 bases in between. This CDR3 is 11 amino acids long. CDR3 sequence: CASRSQETQYF. The DNA for the CDR3 is TGTGCCAGCAGGAGCCAAGAGACCCAGTACTTC.

This chain joins TRBV11-2 and TRBJ1-2; 8 bases map to TRBD1. The germline CDR1 and CDR2 sequences are SGHAT and FQNNGV. V gave up 5 bases and J gave up 7 bases; unmatched junction bases: 6. The CDR3 runs 13 residues. The CDR3 DNA sequence: TGTGCCAGCAGCGGGCAGACAGGGGTTGGCTACACCTTC. Amino acid sequence: CASSGQTGVGYTF.

The chain combines TRBV28 with TRBJ2-5; D may be TRBD2 (5 bases). CDR3 length equals 17 residues. The ends were cut back, 4 bases at V and 6 bases at J, with 24 bases in the middle. From germline, CDR1 is MDHEN and CDR2 SYDVKM. CDR3 coding DNA: TGTGCCAGCAGTTCCACGTGGGGTAGCGACACCACAAAGACCCAGTACTTC. As protein: CASSSTWGSDTTKTQYF.

The V gene is TRBV6-5, the J gene TRBJ2-1; 8 bases are shared with TRBD1. CDR3 length: 15 amino acids. V lost 5 bases to trimming and J lost 7 bases; unmatched junction nucleotides: 10. Per the germline V gene, CDR1 is MNHEY and CDR2 is SVGAGI. DNA of the CDR3: TGTGCCAGCAGTCAAACAGGGGGGCAGGGGAATGAGCAGTTCTTC. Translation: CASSQTGGQGNEQFF.